This T cell receptor beta chain was identified during a study of cytomegalovirus exposure and HLA in healthy donors. Study outcomes and limitations: Presence/absence analyses treated sequencing depth as roughly uniform across donors. Highly shared variants forming one cluster were likely a sequencing artifact. Fewer N-insertions than the roughly 650-donor mean were reportedly shown by an Asian-associated ancestry cluster in a later analysis.

Primers included in the PCR were 60 Vbeta and 13 Jbeta primers. Some clones are missing from TCRdb's copy, which holds only in-frame ones; the method was immunoSEQ multiplex PCR. Of about 130,000 clones listed, roughly 77% are singletons. About this clone itself: As yet, its antigen is unknown.

This receptor was identified in a man aged 25 to 40 in good health and CMV-seronegative. What was sequenced was PBMCs.

The CDR3 reads CASSQGPGNYEQYF. CDR3 sequence (DNA): TGTGCCAGCAGTCAGGGGCCAGGCAACTACGAGCAGTACTTC. The gene calls are TRBV2 and TRBJ2-7, with D maybe TRBD1 (6 bases). Between the trimmed V and J ends, which lost 5 bases and 3 bases, there was a span of 14 bases. The length of the CDR3 is 14 residues. Germline-derived CDR1 and CDR2 are SNHLY and FYNNEI.